The clone carrying this T cell receptor (beta chain) was counted between two and nine times. Donors had localized lung adenocarcinoma, a non-small cell lung cancer. The source of the sample is a study of CD4 and CD8 cells across lung adenocarcinoma regions. MiXCR was run by TCRdb on the PCR reads, yielding one entry per CDR3 protein. The sample holds some 7,900 distinct CDR3 sequences, less than 50% seen once. CDR1 is MNHNS, CDR2 SASEGT, per germline. This CDR3 is built from 13 residues. After removal of 11 bases from V and 1 base from J, the junction contained 4 bases not matched to a gene. The chain couples TRBV6-1 to TRBJ2-1; TRBD1 agrees at 8 bases. The material sequenced was CD4+ T cells from the margin of a lung tumor. The sequence was obtained from a male donor with lung adenocarcinoma. The CD4 and CD8 labels of this study may be unreliable. CDR3 nucleotides: TGTGCCGGAGGACAGGGTTCCTACAATGAGCAGTTCTTC. This encodes CAGGQGSYNEQFF.